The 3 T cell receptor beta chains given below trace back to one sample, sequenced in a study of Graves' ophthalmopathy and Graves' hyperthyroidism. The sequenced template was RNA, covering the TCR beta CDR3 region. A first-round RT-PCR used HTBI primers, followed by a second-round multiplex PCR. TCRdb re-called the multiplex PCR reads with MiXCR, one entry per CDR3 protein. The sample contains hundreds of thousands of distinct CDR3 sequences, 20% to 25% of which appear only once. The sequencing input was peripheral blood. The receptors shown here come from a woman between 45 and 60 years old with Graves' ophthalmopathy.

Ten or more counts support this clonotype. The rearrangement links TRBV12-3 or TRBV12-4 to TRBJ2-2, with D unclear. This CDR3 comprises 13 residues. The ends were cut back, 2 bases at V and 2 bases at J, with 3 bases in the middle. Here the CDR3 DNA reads TGTGCCAGCAGTTTACGTAACACCGGGGAGCTGTTTTTT. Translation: CASSLRNTGELFF.

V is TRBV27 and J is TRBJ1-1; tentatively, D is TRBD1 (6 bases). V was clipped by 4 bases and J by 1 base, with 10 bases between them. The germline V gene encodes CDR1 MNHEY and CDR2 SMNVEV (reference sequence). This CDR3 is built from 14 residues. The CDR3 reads CASSSRGRNTEAFF. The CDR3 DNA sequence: TGTGCCAGCAGTTCCAGGGGACGGAACACTGAAGCTTTCTTT.

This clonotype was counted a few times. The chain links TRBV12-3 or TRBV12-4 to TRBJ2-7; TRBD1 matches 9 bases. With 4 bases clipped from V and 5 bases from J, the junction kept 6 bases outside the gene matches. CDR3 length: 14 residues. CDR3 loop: CASSSPRDRDEQYF. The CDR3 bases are TGTGCCAGCAGTTCACCGAGGGACAGGGACGAGCAGTACTTC.